The sequence of this T cell receptor (beta chain) was determined in a study of PD-L1 blockade in urothelial cancer. The study's findings and limits: Pretreatment clonality of the blood TCR repertoire below the median was predictive of superior survival.

Generated by immunoSEQ multiplex PCR, the TCRdb table keeps only in-frame clones and is missing some. The sample has about 30,000 clones, 70% to 90% seen once. Concerning this clone: Its antigen remains unidentified.

Specified time point: peripheral blood 6 weeks after treatment start. The germline gives CDR1 SGDLS, CDR2 YYNGEE. V gave up 0 bases and J gave up 0 bases; unmatched junction bases: 6. This CDR3 has 17 amino acids. The chain uses TRBV9 and TRBJ1-3; 7 nucleotides agree with TRBD1. The specimen was PBMCs, collected around atezolizumab (anti-PD-L1) treatment. This TCR was recovered from a man older than 75 with urothelial cancer. The CDR3 sequence is CASSVDLGQSSGNTIYF. CDR3 nucleotides: TGTGCCAGCAGCGTAGACTTGGGACAGAGCTCTGGAAACACCATATATTTT.